The T cell receptor (beta chain) described here comes from a study of T cell responses to AZD1222 COVID-19 vaccine. Broader study findings: Donors were mostly white British, more females; clonal diversity possibly underestimated.

In this sample, this clone turned up once. Antigen unknown. In germline, CDR1 is SGHRS, CDR2 YFSETQ. The CDR3 totals 15 residues. V dropped 4 bases and J dropped 6; count of bases not matched to a gene: 8. The table came from immunoSEQ multiplex PCR; TCRdb's copy has only in-frame clones and leaves some out. The profile covers some 150,000 clones, with over 90% appearing a single time and approximately 0.9% taken by the ten largest. The chain recombines TRBV5-1 with TRBJ2-1; 9 nucleotides align to TRBD1. The receptor comes from an adult in good health. The source material was peripheral blood, sampled on day 0 of MenACWY control vaccination. The DNA for the CDR3 is TGCGCCAGCAGCCGGGACAGGGTCGCGGTCAATGAGCAGTTCTTC. Its protein product is CASSRDRVAVNEQFF.